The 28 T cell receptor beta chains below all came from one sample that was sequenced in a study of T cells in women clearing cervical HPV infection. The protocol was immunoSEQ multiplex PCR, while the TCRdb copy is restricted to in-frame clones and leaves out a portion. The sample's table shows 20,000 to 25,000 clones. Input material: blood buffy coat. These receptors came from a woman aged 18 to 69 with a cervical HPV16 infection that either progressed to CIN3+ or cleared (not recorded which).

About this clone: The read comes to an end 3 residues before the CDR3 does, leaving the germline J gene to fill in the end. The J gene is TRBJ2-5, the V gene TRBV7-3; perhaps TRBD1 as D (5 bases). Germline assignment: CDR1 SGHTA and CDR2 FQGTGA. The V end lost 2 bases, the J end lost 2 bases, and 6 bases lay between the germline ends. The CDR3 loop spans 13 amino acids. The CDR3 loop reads CASSLDRQETQYF. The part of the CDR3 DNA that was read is TGTGCCAGCAGCTTAGACAGACAAGAGACC.

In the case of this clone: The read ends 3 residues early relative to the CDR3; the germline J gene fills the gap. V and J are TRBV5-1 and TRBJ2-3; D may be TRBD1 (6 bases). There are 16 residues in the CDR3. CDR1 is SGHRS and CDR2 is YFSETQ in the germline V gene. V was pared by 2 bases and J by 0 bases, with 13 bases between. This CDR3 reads CASSLQGHWSTDTQYF. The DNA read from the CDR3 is TGCGCCAGCAGCTTACAGGGCCATTGGAGCACAGATACG.

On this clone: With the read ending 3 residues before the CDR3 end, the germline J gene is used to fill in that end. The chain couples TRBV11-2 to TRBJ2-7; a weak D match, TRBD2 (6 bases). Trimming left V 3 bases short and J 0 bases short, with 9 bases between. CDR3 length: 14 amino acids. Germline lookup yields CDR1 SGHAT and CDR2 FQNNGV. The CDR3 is CASSFRDSSYEQYF. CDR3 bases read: TGTGCCAGCAGCTTCCGGGACTCCTCCTACGAG.

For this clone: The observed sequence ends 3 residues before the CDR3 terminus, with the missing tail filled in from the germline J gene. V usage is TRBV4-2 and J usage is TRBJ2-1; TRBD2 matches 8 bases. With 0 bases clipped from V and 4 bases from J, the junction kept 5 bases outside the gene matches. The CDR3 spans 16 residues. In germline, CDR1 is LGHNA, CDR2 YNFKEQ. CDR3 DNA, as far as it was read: TGTGCCAGCAGCCAAGATAACCAGCGGGGGTACAATGAG. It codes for CASSQDNQRGYNE. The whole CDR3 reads CASSQDNQRGYNEQFF.

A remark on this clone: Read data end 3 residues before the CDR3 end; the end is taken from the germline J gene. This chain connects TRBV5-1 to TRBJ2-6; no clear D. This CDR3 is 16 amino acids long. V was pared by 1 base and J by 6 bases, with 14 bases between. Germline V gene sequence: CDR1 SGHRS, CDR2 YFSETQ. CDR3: CASSLPMQFEANVLTF. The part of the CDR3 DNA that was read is TGCGCCAGCAGCTTGCCCATGCAGTTTGAGGCCAACGTC. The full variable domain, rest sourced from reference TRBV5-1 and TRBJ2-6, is KAGVTQTPRYLIKTRGQQVTLSCSPISGHRSVSWYQQTPGQGLQFLFEYFSETQRNKGNFPGRFSGRQFSNSRSEMNVSTLELGDSALYLCASSLPMQFEANVLTFGAGSRLTVL.

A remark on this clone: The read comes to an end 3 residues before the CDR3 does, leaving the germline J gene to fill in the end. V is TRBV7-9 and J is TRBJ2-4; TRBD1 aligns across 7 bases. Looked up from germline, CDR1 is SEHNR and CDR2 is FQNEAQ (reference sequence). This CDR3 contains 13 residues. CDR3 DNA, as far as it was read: TGTGCCAGCAGCTTGGGACAGTTTTATGGT. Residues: CASSLGQFYG. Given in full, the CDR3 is CASSLGQFYGQYF.

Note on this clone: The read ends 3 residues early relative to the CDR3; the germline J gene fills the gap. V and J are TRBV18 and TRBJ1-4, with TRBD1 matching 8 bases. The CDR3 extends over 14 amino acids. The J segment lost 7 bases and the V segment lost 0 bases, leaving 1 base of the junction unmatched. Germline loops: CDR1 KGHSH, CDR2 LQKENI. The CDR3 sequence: CASSPPTGGEKLFF. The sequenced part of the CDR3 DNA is TGTGCCAGCTCACCACCTACAGGGGGTGAAAAA.

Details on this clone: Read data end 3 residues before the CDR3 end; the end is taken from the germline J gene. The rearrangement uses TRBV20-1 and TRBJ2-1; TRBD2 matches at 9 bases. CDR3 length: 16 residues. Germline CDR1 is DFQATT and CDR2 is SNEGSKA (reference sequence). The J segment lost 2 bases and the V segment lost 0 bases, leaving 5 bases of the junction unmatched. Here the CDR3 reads CSARDRRGGAYNEQFF. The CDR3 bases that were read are TGCAGTGCTAGAGATCGGCGGGGGGGGGCCTACAATGAG.

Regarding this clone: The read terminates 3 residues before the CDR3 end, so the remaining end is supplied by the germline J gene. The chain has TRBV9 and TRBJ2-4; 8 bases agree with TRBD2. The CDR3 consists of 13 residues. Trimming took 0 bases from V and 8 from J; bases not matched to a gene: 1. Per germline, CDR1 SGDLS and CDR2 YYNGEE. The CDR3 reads CASSVGSGDIQYF. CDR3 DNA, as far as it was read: TGTGCCAGCAGCGTAGGTAGCGGGGACATT.

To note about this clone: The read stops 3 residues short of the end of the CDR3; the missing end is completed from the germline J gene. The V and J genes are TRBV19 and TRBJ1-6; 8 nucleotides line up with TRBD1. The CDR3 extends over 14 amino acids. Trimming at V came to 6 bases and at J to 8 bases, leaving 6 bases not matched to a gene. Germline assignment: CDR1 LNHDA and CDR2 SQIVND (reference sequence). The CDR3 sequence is CASSGGTGYSPLHF. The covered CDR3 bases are TGTGCCAGTAGCGGCGGGACAGGTTATTCACCC.

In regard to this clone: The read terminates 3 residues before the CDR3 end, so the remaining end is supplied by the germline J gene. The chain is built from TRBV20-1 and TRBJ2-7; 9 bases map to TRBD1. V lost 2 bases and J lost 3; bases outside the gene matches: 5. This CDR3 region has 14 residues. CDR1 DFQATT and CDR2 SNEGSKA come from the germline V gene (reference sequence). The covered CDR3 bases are TGCAGTGCTAGACTTGGGGACAGGGTCTACGAG. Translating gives CSARLGDRVYE. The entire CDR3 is CSARLGDRVYEQYF.

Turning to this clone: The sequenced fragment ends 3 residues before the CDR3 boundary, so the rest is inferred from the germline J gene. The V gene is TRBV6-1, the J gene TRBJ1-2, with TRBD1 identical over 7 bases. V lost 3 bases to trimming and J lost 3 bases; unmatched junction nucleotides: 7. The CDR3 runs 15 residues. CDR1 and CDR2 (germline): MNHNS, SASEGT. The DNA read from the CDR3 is TGTGCCAGCAGTGAGCGAAGGGGGCAGGACTATGGC. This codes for CASSERRGQDYG. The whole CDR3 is CASSERRGQDYGYTF.

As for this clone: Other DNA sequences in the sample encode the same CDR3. The CDR3 loop reads CASSPSGTGELFF. The covered CDR3 bases are TGTGCCAGCTCACCCTCGGGCACCGGGGAG. The chain carries TRBV18 and TRBJ2-2, with unresolved D. The observed sequence ends 3 residues before the CDR3 terminus, with the missing tail filled in from the germline J gene. The germline V gene has CDR1 KGHSH and CDR2 LQKENI. Trimming removed 3 bases at V and 4 bases at J, with 6 bases between. This CDR3 has 13 amino acids.

The sequenced CDR3 bases are TGCGCCAGCGCACAGGGGCAGAACACTGAA. Amino acid sequence: CASAQGQNTE. The full CDR3 protein reads CASAQGQNTEAFF. This chain links TRBV5-1 with TRBJ1-1; 7 nucleotides align to TRBD1. The CDR3 goes on 3 residues after the read ends, and that part is filled in from the germline J gene. There are 13 residues in the CDR3. Per germline, CDR1 SGHRS and CDR2 YFSETQ. Trimming at V came to 7 bases and at J to 1 base, leaving 4 bases not matched to a gene.

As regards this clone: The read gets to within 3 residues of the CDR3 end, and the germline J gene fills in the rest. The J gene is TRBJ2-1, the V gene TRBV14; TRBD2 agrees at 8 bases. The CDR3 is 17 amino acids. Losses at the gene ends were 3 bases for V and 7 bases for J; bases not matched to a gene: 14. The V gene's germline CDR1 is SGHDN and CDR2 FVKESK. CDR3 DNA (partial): TGTGCCAGCAGCCATACAATAGCGGGGAAACCAGGGAATGAG. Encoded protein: CASSHTIAGKPGNE. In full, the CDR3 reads CASSHTIAGKPGNEQFF.

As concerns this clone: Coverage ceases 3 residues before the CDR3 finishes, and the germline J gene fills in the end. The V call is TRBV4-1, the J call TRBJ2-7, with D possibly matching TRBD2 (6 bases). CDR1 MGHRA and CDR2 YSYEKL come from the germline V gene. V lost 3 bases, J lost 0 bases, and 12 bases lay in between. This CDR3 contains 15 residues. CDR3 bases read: TGCGCCAGCAGCCAGCAGGAGGGCAGCTCCTACGAG. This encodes CASSQQEGSSYE. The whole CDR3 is CASSQQEGSSYEQYF.

The part of the CDR3 DNA that was read is TGCAGCGTTGAGTCTAGCGGGAGCACCGGGGAG. This codes for CSVESSGSTGE. The complete CDR3 sequence is CSVESSGSTGELFF. The chain recombines TRBV29-1 with TRBJ2-2; 10 positions agree with TRBD2. The read ends 3 residues before the CDR3 terminus; that terminus is restored from the germline J gene. Germline V CDR1 and CDR2: SQVTM, ANQGSEA. The CDR3 extends over 14 amino acids. J was trimmed by 4 bases and V by 3 bases; bases with no gene match: 2.

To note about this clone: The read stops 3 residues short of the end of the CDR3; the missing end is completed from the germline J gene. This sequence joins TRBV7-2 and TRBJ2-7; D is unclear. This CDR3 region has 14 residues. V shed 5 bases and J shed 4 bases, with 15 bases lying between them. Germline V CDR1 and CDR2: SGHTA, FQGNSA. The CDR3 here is CASSQEGQPYEQYF. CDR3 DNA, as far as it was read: TGTGCCAGCAGCCAAGAAGGGCAGCCTTACGAG. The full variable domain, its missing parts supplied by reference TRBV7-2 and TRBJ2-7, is GAGVSQSPSNKVTEKGKDVELRCDPISGHTALYWYRQSLGQGLEFLIYFQGNSAPDKSGLPSDRFSAERTGGSVSTLTIQRTQQEDSAVYLCASSQEGQPYEQYFGPGTRLTVT.

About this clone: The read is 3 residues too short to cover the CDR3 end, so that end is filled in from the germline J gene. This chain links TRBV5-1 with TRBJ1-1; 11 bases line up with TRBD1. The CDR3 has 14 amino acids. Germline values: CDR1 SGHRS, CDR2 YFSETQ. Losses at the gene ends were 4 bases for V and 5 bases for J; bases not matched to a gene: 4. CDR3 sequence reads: CASSTGTGGTEAFF. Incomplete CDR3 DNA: TGCGCCAGCAGCACCGGGACAGGGGGGACTGAA.

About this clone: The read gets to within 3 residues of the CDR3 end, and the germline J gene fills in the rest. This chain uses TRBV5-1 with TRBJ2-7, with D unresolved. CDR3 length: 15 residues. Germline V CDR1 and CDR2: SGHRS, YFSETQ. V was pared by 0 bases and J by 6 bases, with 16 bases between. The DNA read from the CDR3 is TGCGCCAGCAGCTTGGTAGCCGGAGAGAGTATCGAG. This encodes CASSLVAGESIE. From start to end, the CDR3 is CASSLVAGESIEQYF.

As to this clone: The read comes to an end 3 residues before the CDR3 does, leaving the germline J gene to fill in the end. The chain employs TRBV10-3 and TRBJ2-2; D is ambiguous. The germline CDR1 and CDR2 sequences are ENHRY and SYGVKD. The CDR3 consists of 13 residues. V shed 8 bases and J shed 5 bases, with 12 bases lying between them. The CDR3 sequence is CAIGQIDTGELFF. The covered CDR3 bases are TGTGCCATCGGGCAAATCGATACCGGGGAG.

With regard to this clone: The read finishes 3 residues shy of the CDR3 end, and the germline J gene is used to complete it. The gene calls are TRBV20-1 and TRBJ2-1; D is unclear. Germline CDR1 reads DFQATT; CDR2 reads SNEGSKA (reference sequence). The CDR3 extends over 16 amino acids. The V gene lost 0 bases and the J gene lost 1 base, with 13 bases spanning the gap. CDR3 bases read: TGCAGTGCTAGAGAATCTCAGGCCTTATCCTACAATGAG. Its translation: CSARESQALSYNE. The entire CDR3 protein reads CSARESQALSYNEQFF.

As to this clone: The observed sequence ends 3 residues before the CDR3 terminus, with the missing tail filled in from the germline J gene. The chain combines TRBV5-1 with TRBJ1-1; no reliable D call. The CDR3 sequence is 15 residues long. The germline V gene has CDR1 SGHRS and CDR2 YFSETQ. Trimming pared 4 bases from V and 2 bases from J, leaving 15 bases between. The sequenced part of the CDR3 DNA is TGCGCCAGCAGCCTCTACAGCAAAAGTAACACTGAA. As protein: CASSLYSKSNTE. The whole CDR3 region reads CASSLYSKSNTEAFF.

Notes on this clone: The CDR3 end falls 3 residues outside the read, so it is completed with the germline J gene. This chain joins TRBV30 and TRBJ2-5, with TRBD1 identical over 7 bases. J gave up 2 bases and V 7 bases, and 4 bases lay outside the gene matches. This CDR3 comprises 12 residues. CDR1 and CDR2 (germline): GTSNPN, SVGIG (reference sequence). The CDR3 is CASPGQQETQYF. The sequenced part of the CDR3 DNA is TGTGCCTCGCCGGGACAGCAAGAGACC.

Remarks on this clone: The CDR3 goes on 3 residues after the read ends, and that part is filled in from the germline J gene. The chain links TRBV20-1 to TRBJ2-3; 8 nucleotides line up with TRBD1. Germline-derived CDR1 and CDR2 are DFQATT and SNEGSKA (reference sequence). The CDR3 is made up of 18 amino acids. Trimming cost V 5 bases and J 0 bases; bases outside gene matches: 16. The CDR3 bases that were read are TGCAGTGCTGCTAGCAGGGGGCGACGGAGTACTAGCACAGATACG. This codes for CSAASRGRRSTSTDT. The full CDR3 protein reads CSAASRGRRSTSTDTQYF.

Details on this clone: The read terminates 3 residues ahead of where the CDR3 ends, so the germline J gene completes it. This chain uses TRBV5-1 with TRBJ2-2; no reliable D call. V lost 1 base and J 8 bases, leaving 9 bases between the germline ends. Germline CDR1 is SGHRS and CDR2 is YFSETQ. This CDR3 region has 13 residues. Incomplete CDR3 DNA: TGCGCCAGCAGCTTGACTGTCTCGGGGGAG. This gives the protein CASSLTVSGE. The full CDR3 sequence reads CASSLTVSGELFF.

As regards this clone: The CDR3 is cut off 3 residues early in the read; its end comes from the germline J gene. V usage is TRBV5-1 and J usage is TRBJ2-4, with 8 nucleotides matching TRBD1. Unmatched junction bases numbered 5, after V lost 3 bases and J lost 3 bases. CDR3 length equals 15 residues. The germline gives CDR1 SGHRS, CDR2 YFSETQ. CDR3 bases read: TGCGCCAGCAGCTCTCGACAGGGGAGCAAAAACATT. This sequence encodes CASSSRQGSKNI. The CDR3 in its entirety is CASSSRQGSKNIQYF.

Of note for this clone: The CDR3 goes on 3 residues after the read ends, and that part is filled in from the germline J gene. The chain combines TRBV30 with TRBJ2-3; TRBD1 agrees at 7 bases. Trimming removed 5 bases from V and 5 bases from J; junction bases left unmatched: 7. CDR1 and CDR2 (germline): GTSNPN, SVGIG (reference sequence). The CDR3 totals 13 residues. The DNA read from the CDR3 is TGTGCCTGGGGACAGGATAGGAGAGATACG. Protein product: CAWGQDRRDT. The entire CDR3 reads CAWGQDRRDTQYF. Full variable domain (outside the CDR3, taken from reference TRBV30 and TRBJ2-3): SQTIHQWPATLVQPVGSPLSLECTVEGTSNPNLYWYRQAAGRGLQLLFYSVGIGQISSEVPQNLSASRPQDRQFILSSKKLLLSDSGFYLCAWGQDRRDTQYFGPGTRLTVL.